This is a list of T cell receptor beta chains from one sample in a study of immune evolution from preneoplasia to lung adenocarcinoma. Clones were read by immunoSEQ multiplex PCR, and TCRdb kept only the in-frame ones, dropping some. There are about 8,200 clones in the sample; more than 75% occur only once, and roughly 8% lies in the top ten. The sample taken for sequencing was FFPE adjacent normal lung tissue. The receptor source for this set is a person aged 60-80 years with lung adenocarcinoma. Both conserved end residues are part of each CDR3. A D gene is named only where the DNA matches it firmly. The size entry is marked missing in some rows and otherwise reads once, few, many or a size class.

v_gene	d_gene	j_gene	abundance	CDR3aa	CDR3nt
TRBV7-9	TRBD1	TRBJ1-5	few	CASSRGTVSQPQHF	TGTGCCAGCAGCCGAGGGACAGTCAGCCAGCCCCAGCATTTT
TRBV7-9	TRBD1	TRBJ1-1	-	CASSLQGAGGAFF	TGTGCCAGCAGCTTACAGGGGGCGGGTGGGGCTTTCTTT
TRBV4-1	-	TRBJ1-4	-	CASSQRPGRGEKLFF	TGCGCCAGCAGCCAAAGGCCCGGGAGAGGTGAAAAACTGTTTTTT
TRBV9	TRBD1	TRBJ1-5	few	CASSGTGGPYDSNQPQHF	TGTGCCAGCAGCGGAACAGGGGGCCCCTATGACAGCAATCAGCCCCAGCATTTT
TRBV4-1	TRBD2	TRBJ2-6	few	CASSQESQGGSGANVLTF	TGCGCCAGCAGCCAAGAGTCCCAGGGAGGGTCTGGGGCCAACGTCCTGACTTTC
TRBV6-4	-	TRBJ2-2	-	CASPPRAVTGELFF	TGTGCCTCCCCCCCCCGGGCCGTCACCGGGGAGCTGTTTTTT
TRBV4-1	TRBD1	TRBJ2-7	once	CASSQGGQGDYEQYF	TGCGCCAGCAGCCAAGGGGGACAGGGAGATTACGAGCAGTACTTC
TRBV7-2	-	TRBJ2-3	-	CASSREARGSDTQYF	TGTGCCAGCTCCCGTGAGGCACGGGGGTCAGATACGCAGTATTTT
TRBV21-1	-	TRBJ2-5	once	CASSKGQGETQYF	TGTGCCAGCAGCAAAGGACAGGGGGAGACCCAGTACTTC
TRBV21-1	-	TRBJ1-6	-	CASSKFICRGQALCSPLHF	TGTGCCAGCAGCAAATTCATCTGTAGGGGACAGGCTCTGTGTTCACCCCTCCACTTT
TRBV7-7	-	TRBJ2-2	-	CASSLDSEGELFF	TGTGCTAGCAGCTTAGATTCGGAAGGGGAGCTGTTTTTT
TRBV28	-	TRBJ2-1	once	CASSTVGLVRAHEQFF	TGTGCCAGCAGTACCGTGGGGCTAGTTAGGGCCCATGAGCAGTTCTTC
TRBV13	TRBD2	TRBJ2-1	-	CASSTRLAGVGNEQFF	TGTGCCAGCAGCACCCGACTAGCGGGAGTGGGTAATGAGCAGTTCTTC
TRBV2	-	TRBJ1-2	-	CASRQTYGYTF	TGTGCCAGCAGGCAGACGTATGGCTACACCTTC
TRBV7-9	TRBD1	TRBJ1-2	-	CASSLVFVGQGPRYGYTF	TGTGCCAGCAGCTTAGTTTTTGTGGGACAGGGTCCCCGCTATGGCTACACCTTC
TRBV15	-	TRBJ2-1	-	CATSRDPARQVGYNEQFF	TGTGCCACCAGCAGAGATCCAGCGAGACAGGTGGGGTACAATGAGCAGTTCTTC
TRBV11-2	-	TRBJ2-1	-	CASSINNEQFF	TGTGCCAGCAGCATAAACAATGAGCAGTTCTTC
TRBV18	-	TRBJ2-1	-	CASSPWRVYNEQFF	TGTGCCAGCTCACCGTGGAGGGTATACAATGAGCAGTTCTTC
TRBV15	TRBD1	TRBJ1-2	-	CATSTTDRGSNYGYTF	TGTGCCACCAGCACAACCGACAGGGGAAGTAACTATGGCTACACCTTC
TRBV11-3	-	TRBJ2-6	-	CASSQSPGAGANVLTF	TGTGCCAGCAGTCAATCCCCGGGTGCTGGGGCCAACGTCCTGACTTTC
TRBV18	-	TRBJ2-7	-	CASSPPSTPSYEQYF	TGTGCCAGCTCACCACCTTCTACTCCCTCCTACGAGCAGTACTTC
TRBV2	-	TRBJ1-1	-	CASGRAIWDTEAFF	TGTGCCAGCGGCAGGGCAATCTGGGACACTGAAGCTTTCTTT
TRBV5-1	-	TRBJ1-2	-	CASSPAGVDGYTF	TGCGCCAGCAGTCCGGCAGGGGTGGATGGCTACACCTTC
TRBV6-5	-	TRBJ1-2	-	CASSYAGGDYGYTF	TGTGCCAGCAGTTACGCCGGCGGGGACTATGGCTACACCTTC
TRBV30	-	TRBJ1-1	-	CAWSVPAMNTEAFF	TGTGCCTGGAGTGTACCAGCGATGAACACTGAAGCTTTCTTT
TRBV15	-	TRBJ1-1	-	CATSRGGASDTEAFF	TGTGCCACCAGCAGAGGAGGGGCTTCGGACACTGAAGCTTTCTTT
TRBV27	TRBD2	TRBJ2-2	-	CAMRTSGRLTGELFF	TGTGCCATGAGAACTAGCGGGAGATTAACCGGGGAGCTGTTTTTT
TRBV27	TRBD1	TRBJ1-3	-	CASSLGVGDSSGNTIYF	TGTGCCAGCAGTTTAGGAGTTGGGGACAGCTCTGGAAACACCATATATTTT
TRBV19	TRBD1	TRBJ2-2	-	CASKNRGRNTGELFF	TGTGCCAGTAAAAACAGGGGGCGGAACACCGGGGAGCTGTTTTTT
TRBV7-6	-	TRBJ2-7	-	CASGPLGREQYF	TGTGCCAGCGGACCCCTGGGGAGAGAGCAGTACTTC
TRBV15	-	TRBJ1-5	-	CATVDRLLSNQPQHF	TGTGCCACCGTTGACAGACTCCTTAGCAATCAGCCCCAGCATTTT
TRBV18	TRBD1	TRBJ2-1	once	CASSRPGQGANEQFF	TGTGCCAGCTCACGACCGGGACAGGGGGCAAATGAGCAGTTCTTC
TRBV7-9	-	TRBJ2-3	-	CASTGGADTDTQYF	TGTGCCAGCACCGGGGGAGCGGACACAGATACGCAGTATTTT
TRBV6-5	TRBD1	TRBJ2-7	few	CASSYRDRGDEQYF	TGTGCCAGCAGTTACCGGGACAGGGGAGACGAGCAGTACTTC
TRBV7-8	-	TRBJ1-3	-	CASSKTGTGGNTIYF	TGTGCCAGCAGCAAAACAGGGACGGGAGGAAACACCATATATTTT
TRBV5-4	-	TRBJ2-3	-	CASSSDSNTQYF	TGTGCCAGCAGTTCGGACAGCAATACGCAGTATTTT
TRBV10-1	-	TRBJ2-1	-	CASSEPAGTREQFF	TGCGCCAGCAGTGAGCCGGCGGGTACGCGGGAGCAGTTCTTC
TRBV30	-	TRBJ2-3	-	CAWISPSTDTQYF	TGTGCCTGGATAAGCCCAAGCACAGATACGCAGTATTTT
TRBV11-2	-	TRBJ1-1	-	CASSFLSANTEAFF	TGTGCCAGCAGCTTTTTGTCGGCGAACACTGAAGCTTTCTTT
TRBV9	-	TRBJ1-1	-	CASSAQGGIEAFF	TGTGCCAGCAGCGCACAGGGAGGAATTGAAGCTTTCTTT
TRBV5-1	TRBD1	TRBJ1-1	-	CASSIQLSGGNTEAFF	TGCGCCAGCAGCATCCAGCTTTCAGGGGGGAACACTGAAGCTTTCTTT
TRBV6-6	-	TRBJ2-7	-	CASSFQIPSYEQYF	TGTGCCAGCAGTTTCCAAATCCCAAGTTACGAGCAGTACTTC
TRBV9	TRBD1	TRBJ1-2	-	CASSVGPGQGSYGYTF	TGTGCCAGCAGCGTAGGGCCAGGACAGGGGTCCTATGGCTACACCTTC
TRBV7-3	-	TRBJ1-6	-	CASSLRGGPLHF	TGTGCCAGCAGCTTAAGGGGGGGCCCCCTCCACTTT
TRBV28	TRBD2	TRBJ2-5	-	CASGPGTSGGRETQYF	TGTGCCAGCGGTCCCGGGACTAGCGGGGGAAGGGAGACCCAGTACTTC